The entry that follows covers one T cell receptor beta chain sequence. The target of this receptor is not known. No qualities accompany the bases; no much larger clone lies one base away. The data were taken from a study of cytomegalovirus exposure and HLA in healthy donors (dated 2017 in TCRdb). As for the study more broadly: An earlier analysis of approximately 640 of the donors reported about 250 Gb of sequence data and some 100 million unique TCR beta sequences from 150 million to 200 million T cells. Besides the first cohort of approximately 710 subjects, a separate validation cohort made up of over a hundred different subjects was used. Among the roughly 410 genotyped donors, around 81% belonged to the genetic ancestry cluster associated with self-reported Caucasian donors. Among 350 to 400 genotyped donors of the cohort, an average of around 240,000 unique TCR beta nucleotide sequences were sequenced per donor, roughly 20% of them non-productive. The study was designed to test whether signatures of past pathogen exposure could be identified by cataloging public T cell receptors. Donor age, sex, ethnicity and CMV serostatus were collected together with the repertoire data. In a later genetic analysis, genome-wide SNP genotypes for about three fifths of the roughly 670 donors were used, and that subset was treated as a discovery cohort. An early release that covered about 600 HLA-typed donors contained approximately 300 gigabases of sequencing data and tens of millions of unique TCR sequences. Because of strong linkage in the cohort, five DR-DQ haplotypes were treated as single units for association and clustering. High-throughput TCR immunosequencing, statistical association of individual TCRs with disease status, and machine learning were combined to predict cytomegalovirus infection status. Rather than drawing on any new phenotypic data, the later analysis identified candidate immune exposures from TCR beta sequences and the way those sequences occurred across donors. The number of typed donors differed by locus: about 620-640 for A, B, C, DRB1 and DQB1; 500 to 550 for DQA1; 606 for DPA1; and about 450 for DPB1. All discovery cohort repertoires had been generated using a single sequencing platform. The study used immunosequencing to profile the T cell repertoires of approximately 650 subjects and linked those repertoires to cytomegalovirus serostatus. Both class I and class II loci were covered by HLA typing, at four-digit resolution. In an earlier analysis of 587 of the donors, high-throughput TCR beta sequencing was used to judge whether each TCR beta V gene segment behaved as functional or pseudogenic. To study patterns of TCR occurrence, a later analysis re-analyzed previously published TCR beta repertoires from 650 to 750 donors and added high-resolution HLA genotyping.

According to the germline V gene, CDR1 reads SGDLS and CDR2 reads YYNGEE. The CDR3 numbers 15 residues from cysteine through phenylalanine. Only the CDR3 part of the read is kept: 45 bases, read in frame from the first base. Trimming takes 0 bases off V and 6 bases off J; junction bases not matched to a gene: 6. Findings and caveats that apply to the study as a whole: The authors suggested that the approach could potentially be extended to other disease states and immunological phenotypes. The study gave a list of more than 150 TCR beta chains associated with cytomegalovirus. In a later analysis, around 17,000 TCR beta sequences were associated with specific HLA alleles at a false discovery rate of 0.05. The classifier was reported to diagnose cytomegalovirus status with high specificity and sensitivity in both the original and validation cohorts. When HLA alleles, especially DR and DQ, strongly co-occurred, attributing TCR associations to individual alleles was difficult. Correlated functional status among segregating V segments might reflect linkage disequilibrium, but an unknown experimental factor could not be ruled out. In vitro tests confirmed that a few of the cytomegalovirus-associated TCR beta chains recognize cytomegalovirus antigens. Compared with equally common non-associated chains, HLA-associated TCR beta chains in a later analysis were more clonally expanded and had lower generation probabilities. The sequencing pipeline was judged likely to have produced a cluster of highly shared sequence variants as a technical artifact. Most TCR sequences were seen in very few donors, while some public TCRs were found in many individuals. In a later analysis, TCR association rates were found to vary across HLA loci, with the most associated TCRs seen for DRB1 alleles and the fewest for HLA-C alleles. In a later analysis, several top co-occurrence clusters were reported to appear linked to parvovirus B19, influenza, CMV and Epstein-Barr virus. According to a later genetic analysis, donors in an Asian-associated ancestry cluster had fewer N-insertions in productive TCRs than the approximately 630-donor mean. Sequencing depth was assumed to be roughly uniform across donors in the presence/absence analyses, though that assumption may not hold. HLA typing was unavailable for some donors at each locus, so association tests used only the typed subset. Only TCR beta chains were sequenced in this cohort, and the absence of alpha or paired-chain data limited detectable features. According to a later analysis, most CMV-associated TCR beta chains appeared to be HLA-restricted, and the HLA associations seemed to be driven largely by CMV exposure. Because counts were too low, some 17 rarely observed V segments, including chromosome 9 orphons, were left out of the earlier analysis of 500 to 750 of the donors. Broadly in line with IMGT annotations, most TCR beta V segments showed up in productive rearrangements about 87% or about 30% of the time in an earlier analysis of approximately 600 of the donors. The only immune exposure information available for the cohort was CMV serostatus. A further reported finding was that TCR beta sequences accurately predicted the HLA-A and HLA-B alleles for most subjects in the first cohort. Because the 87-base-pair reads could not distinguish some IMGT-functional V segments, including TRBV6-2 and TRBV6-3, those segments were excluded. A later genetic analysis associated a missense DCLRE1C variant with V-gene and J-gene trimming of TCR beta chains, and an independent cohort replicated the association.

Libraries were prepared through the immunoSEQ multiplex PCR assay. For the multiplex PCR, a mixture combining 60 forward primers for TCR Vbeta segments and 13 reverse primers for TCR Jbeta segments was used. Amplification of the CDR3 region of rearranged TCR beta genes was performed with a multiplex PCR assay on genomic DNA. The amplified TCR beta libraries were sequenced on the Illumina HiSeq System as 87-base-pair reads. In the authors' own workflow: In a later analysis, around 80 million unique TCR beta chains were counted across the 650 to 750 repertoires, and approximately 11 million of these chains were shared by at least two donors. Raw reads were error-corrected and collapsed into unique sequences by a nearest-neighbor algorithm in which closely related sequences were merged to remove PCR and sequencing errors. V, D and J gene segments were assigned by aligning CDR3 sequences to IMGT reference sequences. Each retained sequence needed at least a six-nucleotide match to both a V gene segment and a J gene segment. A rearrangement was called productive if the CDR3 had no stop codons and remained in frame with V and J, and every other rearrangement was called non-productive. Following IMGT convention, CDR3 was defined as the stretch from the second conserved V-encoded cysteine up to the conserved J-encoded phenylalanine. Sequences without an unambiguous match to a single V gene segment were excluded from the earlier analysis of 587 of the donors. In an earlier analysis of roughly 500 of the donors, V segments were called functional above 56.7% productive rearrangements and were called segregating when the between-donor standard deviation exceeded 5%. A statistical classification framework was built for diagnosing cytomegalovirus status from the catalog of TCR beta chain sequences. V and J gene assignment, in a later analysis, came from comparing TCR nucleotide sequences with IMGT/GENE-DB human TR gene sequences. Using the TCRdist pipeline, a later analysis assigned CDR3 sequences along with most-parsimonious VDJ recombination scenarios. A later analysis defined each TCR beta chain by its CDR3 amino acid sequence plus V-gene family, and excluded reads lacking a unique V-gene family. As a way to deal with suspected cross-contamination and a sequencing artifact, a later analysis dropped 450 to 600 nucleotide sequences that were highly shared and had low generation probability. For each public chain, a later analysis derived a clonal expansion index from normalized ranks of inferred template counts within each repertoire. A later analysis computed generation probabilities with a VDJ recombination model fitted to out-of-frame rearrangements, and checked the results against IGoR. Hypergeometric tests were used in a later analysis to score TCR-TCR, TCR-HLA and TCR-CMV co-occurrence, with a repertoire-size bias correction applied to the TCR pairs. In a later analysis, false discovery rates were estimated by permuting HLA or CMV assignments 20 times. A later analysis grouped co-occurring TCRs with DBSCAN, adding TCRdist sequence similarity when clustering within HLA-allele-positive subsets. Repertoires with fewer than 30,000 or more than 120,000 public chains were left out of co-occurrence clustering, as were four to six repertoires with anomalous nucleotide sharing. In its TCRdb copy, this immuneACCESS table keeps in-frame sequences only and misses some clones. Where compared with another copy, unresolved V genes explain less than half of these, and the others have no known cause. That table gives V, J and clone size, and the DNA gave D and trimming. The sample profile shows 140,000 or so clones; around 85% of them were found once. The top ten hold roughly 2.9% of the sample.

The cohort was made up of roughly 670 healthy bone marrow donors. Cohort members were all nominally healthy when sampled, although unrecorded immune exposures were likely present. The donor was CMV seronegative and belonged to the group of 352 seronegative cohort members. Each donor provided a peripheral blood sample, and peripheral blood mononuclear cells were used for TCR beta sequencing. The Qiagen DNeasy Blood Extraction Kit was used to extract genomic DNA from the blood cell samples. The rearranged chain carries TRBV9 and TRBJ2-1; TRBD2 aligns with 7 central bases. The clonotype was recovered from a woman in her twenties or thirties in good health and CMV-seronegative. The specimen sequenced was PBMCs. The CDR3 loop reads CASSVAGGFGNEQFF. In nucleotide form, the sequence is TGTGCCAGCAGCGTAGCGGGGGGATTCGGCAATGAGCAGTTCTTC.